One TCR beta chain is described in this entry. The antigen is unknown. The sample is drawn from a study of cytomegalovirus exposure and HLA in healthy donors. Study-wide results and limits: Researchers left out some V segments, among them TRBV6-2 and TRBV6-3, as indistinguishable. It was only CMV serostatus that was available as immune exposure information.

Germline V lookup: CDR1 SGHNT, CDR2 YYREEE (reference sequence). V dropped 2 bases and J dropped 8; count of bases not matched to a gene: 10. This CDR3 region has 16 residues. A multiplex PCR was run with 60 Vbeta primers and 13 Jbeta primers. Authors' methods: A follow-up analysis tallied about 88 million unique TCR beta chains, approximately 11 million shared. Produced via immunoSEQ multiplex PCR; TCRdb's table is partial and in-frame only. V and J calls and clone size are given by that table; D and trimming were obtained from the DNA. The profile shows under 200,000 clones, approximately 84% of them singletons.

The origin of this receptor is a boy aged 5-17 years in good health and CMV-seronegative. The V and J genes are TRBV5-4 and TRBJ1-2, with 12 positions matching TRBD1. The sequenced material came from PBMCs. This CDR3 is CASSFKGQGATGGYTF. Written as DNA, the CDR3 is TGTGCCAGCAGCTTCAAGGGACAGGGGGCGACGGGGGGCTACACCTTC.